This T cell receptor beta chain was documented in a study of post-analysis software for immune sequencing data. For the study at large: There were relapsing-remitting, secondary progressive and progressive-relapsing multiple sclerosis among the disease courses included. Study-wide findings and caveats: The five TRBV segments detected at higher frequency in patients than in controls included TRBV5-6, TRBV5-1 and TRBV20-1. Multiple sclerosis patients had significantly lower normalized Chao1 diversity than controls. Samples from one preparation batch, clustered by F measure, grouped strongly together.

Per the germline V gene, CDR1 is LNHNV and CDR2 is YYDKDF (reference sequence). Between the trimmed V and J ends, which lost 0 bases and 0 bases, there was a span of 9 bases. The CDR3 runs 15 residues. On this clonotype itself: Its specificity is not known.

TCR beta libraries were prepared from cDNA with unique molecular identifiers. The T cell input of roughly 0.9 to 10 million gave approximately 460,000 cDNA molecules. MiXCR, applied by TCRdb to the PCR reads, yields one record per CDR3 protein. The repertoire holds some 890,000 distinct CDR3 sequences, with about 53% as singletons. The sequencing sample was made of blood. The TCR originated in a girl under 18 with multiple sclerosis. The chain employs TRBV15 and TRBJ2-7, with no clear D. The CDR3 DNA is TGTGCCACCAGCAGAGATCTCGAGGTCTCCTACGAGCAGTACTTC. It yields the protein CATSRDLEVSYEQYF.